The 30 T cell receptor beta chains reported below all come from one sample, sequenced in a study of blood T cell repertoires in COVID-19. Assay: immunoSEQ multiplex PCR; the TCRdb copy retains only in-frame clones and omits some. The table includes around 100,000 clones, 82% detected once. The specimen was peripheral blood. The receptors were gathered from a man in his 60s with acute or convalescent COVID-19.

This clone was picked up one time. The J gene is TRBJ2-1, the V gene TRBV15, with 10 bases identical to TRBD1. Germline CDR1 is LNHNV and CDR2 is YYDKDF (reference sequence). V lost 2 bases and J lost 3; bases outside the gene matches: 7. CDR3 length: 17 amino acids. CDR3 coding DNA: TGTGCCACCAGCAGACCCTCAGGGACAGGGGACTACAATGAGCAGTTCTTC. Amino acid sequence: CATSRPSGTGDYNEQFF. The complete variable domain, with remaining parts taken from reference TRBV15 and TRBJ2-1, reads DAMVIQNPRYQVTQFGKPVTLSCSQTLNHNVMYWYQQKSSQAPKLLFHYYDKDFNNEADTPDNFQSRRPNTSFCFLDIRSPGLGDTAMYLCATSRPSGTGDYNEQFFGPGTRLTVL.

Of note for this clone: An end of the junction does not agree with germline; a read error may underlie this. The CDR3 nucleotides read TGTGCCAGCAGCCCCTACAATTCACCCCTCCACTTT. Its protein product is CASSPYNSPLHF. The V and J genes are TRBV7-2 and TRBJ1-6; D is uncertain. This CDR3 region has 12 residues. Germline V gene sequence: CDR1 SGHTA, CDR2 FQGNSA.

This clone was detected a few times. The rearrangement links TRBV6-5 to TRBJ2-2; D may be TRBD2 (6 bases). Trimming pared 2 bases from V and 1 base from J, leaving 11 bases between. This CDR3 spans 16 amino acids. Germline V gives CDR1 MNHEY, CDR2 SVGAGI. In DNA, the CDR3 is TGTGCCAGCAGTTACGACGGGAGACTGAACACCGGGGAGCTGTTTTTT. Translation: CASSYDGRLNTGELFF.

The V call is TRBV7-2, the J call TRBJ1-3; D is perhaps TRBD1 (5 bases). The germline CDR1 and CDR2 sequences are SGHTA and FQGNSA. The CDR3 is made up of 13 amino acids. The germline V and J ends were trimmed by 1 base and 4 bases, with 5 bases remaining between them. The CDR3 nucleotides read TGTGCCAGCAGCTTAGACAGGGGAAACACCATATATTTT. Its translation: CASSLDRGNTIYF.

V and J are TRBV2 and TRBJ2-7; tentative D call: TRBD1 (6 bases). Looked up from germline, CDR1 is SNHLY and CDR2 is FYNNEI. The CDR3 has 13 amino acids. Trimming took off 6 bases at V and 3 bases at J, with 12 bases between the two ends. The CDR3 protein is CASRRGRLYEQYF. The CDR3, as DNA: TGTGCCAGCAGGAGGGGGAGACTCTACGAGCAGTACTTC. Filled out from reference TRBV2 and TRBJ2-7, the complete variable domain reads EPEVTQTPSHQVTQMGQEVILRCVPISNHLYFYWYRQILGQKVEFLVSFYNNEISEKSEIFDDQFSVERPDGSNFTLKIRSTKLEDSAMYFCASRRGRLYEQYFGPGTRLTVT.

The chain couples TRBV4-1 to TRBJ1-5, with D unclear. Trimming took 6 bases from V and 3 from J, leaving 12 bases between them. The CDR3 is made up of 14 amino acids. Germline values: CDR1 MGHRA, CDR2 YSYEKL. CDR3 DNA: TGCGCCAGCAGGGGCGGGCAGCCCAATCAGCCCCAGCATTTT. Translated, it gives CASRGGQPNQPQHF.

This clone was detected only once. J is TRBJ1-1 and V is TRBV11-3; unclear D gene. CDR1 SGHNT and CDR2 YENEEA come from the germline V gene. Trimming removed 5 bases at V and 2 bases at J, with 12 bases between. The length of the CDR3 is 14 residues. The chain's CDR3 is CASSPGGLNTEAFF. The CDR3 DNA reads TGTGCCAGCAGCCCCGGCGGACTTAACACTGAAGCTTTCTTT.

This sequence joins TRBV2 and TRBJ2-1; 7 bases match TRBD1. The trim removed 7 bases at V and 0 bases at J, leaving 6 bases unmatched. Germline CDR1 and CDR2: SNHLY and FYNNEI. The CDR3 has 15 residues. The CDR3 bases are TGTGCCAGCATTAATAACAGGGGCTCCTACAATGAGCAGTTCTTC. Residues: CASINNRGSYNEQFF. Based on the CDR3 plus reference TRBV2 and TRBJ2-1, the full variable domain is EPEVTQTPSHQVTQMGQEVILRCVPISNHLYFYWYRQILGQKVEFLVSFYNNEISEKSEIFDDQFSVERPDGSNFTLKIRSTKLEDSAMYFCASINNRGSYNEQFFGPGTRLTVL.

V usage is TRBV6-5 and J usage is TRBJ2-7; 8 nucleotides match TRBD2. The CDR3 sequence is 16 residues long. The J segment lost 3 bases and the V segment lost 2 bases, leaving 9 bases of the junction unmatched. CDR1 and CDR2 from the germline V gene are MNHEY and SVGAGI. The CDR3: CASSYATLSGSYEQYF. The CDR3, as DNA: TGTGCCAGCAGTTACGCGACGCTCAGCGGGAGCTACGAGCAGTACTTC.

The chain combines TRBV6-5 with TRBJ2-7; 7 bases fit TRBD1. CDR3 length equals 11 residues. V lost 5 bases to trimming and J lost 11 bases; unmatched junction nucleotides: 6. Per germline, CDR1 MNHEY and CDR2 SVGAGI. CDR3 DNA: TGTGCCAGCAGTCAGACAGGGATGGAGTACTTC. The encoded protein is CASSQTGMEYF.

The chain has TRBV6-2 or TRBV6-3 and TRBJ2-7, with D possibly TRBD2 on 6 matching bases. Trimming removed 4 bases at V and 1 base at J, with 14 bases between. There are 15 residues in the CDR3. From germline, CDR1 is MNHEY and CDR2 SVGEGT. The CDR3: CASSSYGSPSYEQYF. Here the CDR3 DNA reads TGTGCCAGCAGTTCATACGGGAGCCCGTCCTACGAGCAGTACTTC.

In regard to this clone: Other DNA variants within this sample encode the same CDR3. CDR3 amino acids: CASSYSLAGAYEQYF. The CDR3 bases are TGTGCCAGCAGTTACTCGCTAGCGGGGGCCTACGAGCAGTACTTC. This rearrangement joins TRBV6-5 to TRBJ2-7, with 10 bases that match TRBD2. V was clipped by 0 bases and J by 2 bases; unmatched bases: 1. Germline loops: CDR1 MNHEY, CDR2 SVGAGI. The CDR3 consists of 15 residues.

The genes are TRBV5-1 and TRBJ2-6; D unclear. CDR1 SGHRS and CDR2 YFSETQ come from the germline V gene. V dropped 4 bases and J dropped 3 bases, with 11 bases sitting between them. The CDR3 totals 15 residues. CDR3 loop: CASSEVDFGANVLTF. CDR3 nucleotides: TGCGCCAGCAGCGAGGTAGATTTTGGGGCCAACGTCCTGACTTTC.

The chain recombines TRBV6-5 with TRBJ1-1, with D tentatively TRBD1 (6 bases). This CDR3 has 14 residues. Trimming cost V 2 bases and J 5 bases, with 12 bases left between them. Germline CDR1 is MNHEY and CDR2 is SVGAGI. In DNA form, the CDR3 reads TGTGCCAGCAGTTACGGACAGCCAAGGACTGAAGCTTTCTTT. This gives the protein CASSYGQPRTEAFF.

This clone was recorded only once. The CDR3 nucleotides read TGTGCCAGCAGCCAGGCCCCCGGGACAGCTATCGGGGAGACCCAGTACTTC. Translating it yields CASSQAPGTAIGETQYF. This chain links TRBV3-1 (or the pseudogene TRBV3-2) with TRBJ2-5; 7 bases map to TRBD1. The CDR3 consists of 17 residues. Germline CDR1 is LGHDT and CDR2 is YNNKEL (reference sequence). Trimming cost V 3 bases and J 5 bases; bases outside gene matches: 15.

This clone was recorded a few times. The chain is built from TRBV11-3 and TRBJ2-7, with D perhaps matching TRBD1 (5 bases). CDR3 size: 14 residues. The germline V gene encodes CDR1 SGHNT and CDR2 YENEEA. Deletions cut 1 base from V and 3 bases from J, with 10 bases between. The CDR3 protein is CASSLVRANYEQYF. DNA of the CDR3: TGTGCCAGCAGCTTAGTCAGGGCGAACTACGAGCAGTACTTC.

The chain carries TRBV30 and TRBJ2-1, with 12 bases lining up with TRBD2. The CDR3 is 15 amino acids. Germline loops: CDR1 GTSNPN, CDR2 SVGIG (reference sequence). V gave up 0 bases and J gave up 4 bases; unmatched junction bases: 1. CDR3: CAWSVLAGGYNEQFF. The CDR3 DNA follows: TGTGCCTGGAGTGTACTAGCGGGAGGTTACAATGAGCAGTTCTTC.

The J gene is TRBJ2-3, the V gene TRBV7-3, with TRBD1 as a possible D gene (6 bases). The germline V and J ends were trimmed by 2 bases and 3 bases, with 9 bases remaining between them. Germline CDR1 is SGHTA and CDR2 is FQGTGA. CDR3 length: 14 amino acids. The CDR3 loop reads CASSLGQGTDTQYF. The CDR3 DNA reads TGTGCCAGCAGCTTAGGGCAGGGGACAGATACGCAGTATTTT.

The rearrangement joins TRBV7-9 to TRBJ2-7, with 8 bases fitting TRBD1. The CDR3 spans 12 residues. Trimming at V came to 3 bases and at J to 6 bases, leaving 1 base not matched to a gene. Germline CDR1 SEHNR, CDR2 FQNEAQ (reference sequence). CDR3 sequence: CASSFQGAEQYF. The CDR3 bases are TGTGCCAGCAGCTTTCAGGGGGCCGAGCAGTACTTC.

The chain employs TRBV6-5 and TRBJ2-1; a weak D match, TRBD2 (6 bases). The CDR3 totals 14 residues. Trimming took off 7 bases at V and 8 bases at J, with 18 bases between the two ends. The V gene's germline CDR1 is MNHEY and CDR2 SVGAGI. CDR3 bases: TGTGCCAGCAAGTTAGGACTATCCCTCCATGAGCAGTTCTTC. Its protein product is CASKLGLSLHEQFF.

This sequence joins TRBV7-2 and TRBJ1-5, with unresolved D. CDR1 and CDR2 (germline): SGHTA, FQGNSA. V was trimmed by 6 bases and J by 7 bases, leaving 10 bases between them. The CDR3 sequence is 12 residues long. The CDR3: CASSSMGQPQHF. CDR3 nucleotide sequence: TGTGCCAGCAGTTCCATGGGCCAGCCCCAGCATTTT.

Only a few counts were recorded for this clone. This chain links TRBV18 with TRBJ1-2; 9 bases agree with TRBD1. After removal of 3 bases from V and 8 bases from J, the junction contained 13 bases not matched to a gene. CDR1 and CDR2 (germline): KGHSH, LQKENI. The CDR3 extends over 16 amino acids. The CDR3 loop is CASSPGQGPARGGYTF. The CDR3 DNA is TGTGCCAGCTCACCGGGACAGGGTCCCGCTCGAGGAGGCTACACCTTC.

The gene calls are TRBV7-2 and TRBJ2-1; 8 bases agree with TRBD2. Per the germline V gene, CDR1 is SGHTA and CDR2 is FQGNSA. V shed 3 bases, J shed 9 bases, and the junction held 10 bases outside the gene matches. The CDR3 runs to 15 residues. The CDR3 nucleotides read TGTGCCAGCAGCTTGATGACGGGAGGGCCAGTTGAGCAGTTCTTC. Amino acids: CASSLMTGGPVEQFF.

The chain joins TRBV19 to TRBJ1-2; the match to TRBD1 covers 9 bases. The germline CDR1 and CDR2 sequences are LNHDA and SQIVND (reference sequence). The CDR3 sequence is 13 residues long. V was clipped by 7 bases and J by 7 bases; unmatched bases: 7. The CDR3 here is CASTRDRVSGYTF. DNA of the CDR3: TGTGCCAGTACCAGGGACAGGGTCTCTGGCTACACCTTC.

This clone was observed a single time. The CDR3 coding sequence is TGTGCCAGTAGTATCCGGTGGAGAGACAACACCATATATTTT. Residues: CASSIRWRDNTIYF. The rearrangement joins TRBV19 to TRBJ1-3, with D unclear. V lost 3 bases and J lost 7, with 13 bases in between. This CDR3 is 14 amino acids long. Germline V CDR1 and CDR2: LNHDA, SQIVND (reference sequence).

This clone has just a few counts. This sequence joins TRBV27 and TRBJ2-3; TRBD2 matches at 7 bases. V was clipped by 6 bases and J by 5 bases; unmatched bases: 17. This CDR3 region has 17 residues. Germline-derived CDR1 and CDR2 are MNHEY and SMNVEV (reference sequence). CDR3 bases: TGTGCCAGCAGACCCGACTTTCGGGGGAGGGAGGGAGATACGCAGTATTTT. Translation gives CASRPDFRGREGDTQYF.

This rearrangement joins TRBV4-2 to TRBJ2-2, with D maybe TRBD2 (5 bases). CDR3 size: 17 residues. V lost 0 bases, J lost 4 bases, and 15 bases lay in between. Germline V lookup: CDR1 LGHNA, CDR2 YNFKEQ. CDR3 DNA sequence: TGTGCCAGCAGCCAAGAGGTAAATAGCGTGGTCACCGGGGAGCTGTTTTTT. Its translation: CASSQEVNSVVTGELFF.

The chain is built from TRBV4-3 and TRBJ2-2, with 12 bases aligning to TRBD2. This CDR3 contains 18 residues. Germline assignment: CDR1 LGHNA and CDR2 YSLEER. Germline trimming cut 1 base from V and 1 base from J; bases unmatched to any gene: 4. The CDR3 is CASSQGTSGTLNTGELFF. The CDR3 nucleotides are TGCGCCAGCAGCCAAGGGACTAGCGGGACTTTGAACACCGGGGAGCTGTTTTTT.

In DNA form, the CDR3 reads TGTGCCAGCAGCTTAGAGGGGACAGGGGGATACTACGAGCAGTACTTC. Residues: CASSLEGTGGYYEQYF. The V gene is TRBV11-2, the J gene TRBJ2-7, with TRBD1 matching 11 bases. CDR3 size: 16 residues. V was pared by 0 bases and J by 3 bases, with 4 bases of the junction left unmatched. CDR1 is SGHAT, CDR2 FQNNGV, per germline. The full variable domain, in which reference TRBV11-2 and TRBJ2-7 provide the parts outside the CDR3, is EAGVAQSPRYKIIEKRQSVAFWCNPISGHATLYWYQQILGQGPKLLIQFQNNGVVDDSQLPKDRFSAERLKGVDSTLKIQPAKLEDSAVYLCASSLEGTGGYYEQYFGPGTRLTVT.

The rearrangement links TRBV9 to TRBJ2-2; D call uncertain. Trimming stripped 0 bases from V and 8 bases from J, with 11 bases between. CDR3 length: 14 amino acids. Germline V CDR1 and CDR2: SGDLS, YYNGEE. The CDR3 sequence: CASSVGAVGGELFF. DNA of the CDR3: TGTGCCAGCAGCGTAGGGGCAGTTGGTGGGGAGCTGTTTTTT.